The clone carrying this T cell receptor beta chain was seen a few times. The CDR3 has 17 amino acids. V was clipped by 4 bases and J by 12 bases, with 29 bases between them. The germline gives CDR1 SGHRS, CDR2 YFSETQ. This sample was taken from a study of T-cell memory formation after mild COVID-19. TCRdb re-analysed the 5' RACE reads in MiXCR, keeping a single row per CDR3 protein. Of roughly 350,000 distinct CDR3 sequences listed, roughly an eighth were seen once; the top ten hold over 20%. The genes are TRBV5-1 and TRBJ2-1, with D tentatively TRBD2 (6 bases). This TCR came from a man in his late teens or twenties who had mild COVID-19 (a few samples of this study predate the infection). Cell type and time point are not known. The sample taken for sequencing was PBMCs or a T cell subset sorted from them (not recorded which). The CDR3 DNA is TGCGCCAGCAGCCCTCCCCGGGTGGGGGGACCTACAAAGGGGCAGTTCTTC. Its protein product is CASSPPRVGGPTKGQFF.